These 12 T cell receptor beta chains came from one sample sequenced in a study of OX40 agonist ivuxolimab in advanced cancers. Only in-frame clones appear in the TCRdb table, and some are missing; sequencing was by immunoSEQ multiplex PCR. Here the sample spans around 40,000 clones, nearly 85% being singletons. This material consisted of CD4+ or CD8+ T cells sorted from blood, taken in a trial of the OX40 agonist ivuxolimab. The receptor source for this set is an adult with an advanced solid tumor such as melanoma, head and neck, liver or kidney cancer.

CDR3 in amino acids: CASSLVVGGATETQYF. In nucleotides, the CDR3 is TGCGCCAGCAGCTTGGTTGTTGGGGGGGCCACGGAGACCCAGTACTTC. The chain recombines TRBV5-1 with TRBJ2-5; possibly TRBD2 for D (7 bases). CDR3 length equals 16 residues. From germline, CDR1 is SGHRS and CDR2 YFSETQ. Trimming shortened V by 0 bases and J by 5 bases, and 17 bases separated the two germline ends. Based on the CDR3 plus reference TRBV5-1 and TRBJ2-5, the full variable domain is KAGVTQTPRYLIKTRGQQVTLSCSPISGHRSVSWYQQTPGQGLQFLFEYFSETQRNKGNFPGRFSGRQFSNSRSEMNVSTLELGDSALYLCASSLVVGGATETQYFGPGTRLLVL.

A remark on this clone: Other DNA sequences in this specimen translate into the identical CDR3. V is TRBV30 and J is TRBJ1-5, with D possibly matching TRBD1 (5 bases). CDR3 length equals 15 residues. CDR1 and CDR2 from the germline V gene are GTSNPN and SVGIG (reference sequence). V was clipped by 0 bases and J by 2 bases, with 11 bases between them. CDR3 in amino acids: CAWSVGQGGNQPQHF. DNA of the CDR3: TGTGCCTGGAGTGTGGGCCAGGGTGGCAATCAGCCCCAGCATTTT.

In DNA form, the CDR3 reads TGTGCCATCAGTGACAGGGTGGTCAACACCGGGGAGCTGTTTTTT. Its protein product is CAISDRVVNTGELFF. The chain uses TRBV10-3 and TRBJ2-2, with D maybe TRBD1 (5 bases). The CDR3 consists of 15 residues. CDR1 and CDR2 (germline): ENHRY, SYGVKD. V lost 3 bases and J lost 2, with 10 bases in between.

Concerning this clone: A read error may produce the germline difference seen at one junction end. V usage is TRBV18 and J usage is TRBJ2-7, with D hard to call. Germline loops: CDR1 KGHSH, CDR2 LQKENI. CDR3 size: 12 residues. CDR3 amino acids: CASSPDHLEQCF. CDR3 sequence (DNA): TGTGCCAGCTCACCTGACCATCTCGAGCAGTGCTTC.

The chain uses TRBV6-1 and TRBJ1-3; D remains unclear. Trimming removed 0 bases at V and 0 bases at J, with 9 bases between. In germline, CDR1 is MNHNS, CDR2 SASEGT. The CDR3 loop spans 16 amino acids. CDR3: CASSEAGGSSGNTIYF. The CDR3, as DNA: TGTGCCAGCAGTGAAGCAGGAGGAAGCTCTGGAAACACCATATATTTT.

The rearrangement joins TRBV5-1 to TRBJ2-7; 10 bases map to TRBD2. V trimming: 5 bases; J trimming: 2 bases; junction bases outside the gene matches: 10. CDR1 SGHRS and CDR2 YFSETQ come from the germline V gene. This CDR3 contains 16 residues. CDR3: CASSGLAGGRAYEQYF. The CDR3 DNA reads TGCGCCAGCAGTGGGTTAGCGGGAGGCCGAGCCTACGAGCAGTACTTC.

V usage is TRBV18 and J usage is TRBJ1-2; D remains unclear. The V and J ends lost 3 bases and 8 bases respectively, with 13 bases between them. Looked up from germline, CDR1 is KGHSH and CDR2 is LQKENI. The CDR3 has 13 amino acids. Here the CDR3 reads CASSPPVSYGYTF. CDR3 DNA sequence: TGTGCCAGCTCACCGCCGGTGTCATACGGCTACACCTTC.

The V gene is TRBV19, the J gene TRBJ1-1; 10 positions match TRBD1. V shed 6 bases, J shed 0 bases, and the junction held 7 bases outside the gene matches. The germline CDR1 and CDR2 sequences are LNHDA and SQIVND (reference sequence). The CDR3 contains 16 residues. The CDR3 region is CASRTSTGGLNTEAFF. CDR3 coding DNA: TGTGCCAGTAGGACCTCGACAGGGGGCTTGAACACTGAAGCTTTCTTT.

This rearrangement joins TRBV4-1 to TRBJ2-5, with TRBD1 as a possible D gene (5 bases). This CDR3 is 11 amino acids long. V shed 4 bases and J shed 7 bases, with 7 bases lying between them. Germline CDR1 is MGHRA and CDR2 is YSYEKL. The CDR3 region is CASSRRGTQYF. CDR3 DNA: TGCGCCAGCAGCCGTAGGGGGACCCAGTACTTC.

V usage is TRBV7-2 and J usage is TRBJ2-7; weak D call: TRBD1 (5 bases). The V end was cut by 6 bases, the J end by 4 bases, with 10 bases between. Germline CDR1 and CDR2: SGHTA and FQGNSA. The CDR3 is 12 residues long. CDR3 sequence (DNA): TGTGCCAGCAGTTTTCAGGGTTACGAGCAGTACTTC. It translates to CASSFQGYEQYF.

J is TRBJ2-5 and V is TRBV7-2; 11 bases map to TRBD2. The J call may be wrong; the DNA end is better matched by TRBJ2-7. Germline V gene sequence: CDR1 SGHTA, CDR2 FQGNSA. The CDR3 has 14 amino acids. The CDR3 DNA is TGTGCCAGCAGCTTAGGTACTAGCGGGAGCGAGCAGTACTTC. This translates into CASSLGTSGSEQYF.

This chain connects TRBV28 to TRBJ2-1, with unresolved D. The CDR3 sequence is 15 residues long. The germline V gene has CDR1 MDHEN and CDR2 SYDVKM. V shed 1 base and J shed 2 bases, with 9 bases lying between them. The CDR3 DNA reads TGTGCCAGCAGTTTATCTCCCGGTACCTACAATGAGCAGTTCTTC. Its protein is CASSLSPGTYNEQFF.